What follows are 19 T cell receptor beta chains derived from one specimen sequenced in a study of T cell repertoires in cytomegalovirus infection. TCRdb redid the calling of the reads with MiXCR, one entry per CDR3 protein. The repertoire holds some 480,000 distinct CDR3 sequences, with 25% to 35% as singletons. Their cognate antigens are unknown. The sequences come from cultured PBMCs, collected from culture after CMV antigen stimulation. These TCRs come from a human donor in good health (CMV status not recorded). Some clones in this sample may be carry-over from other donors' samples.

There are many counts of this clonotype. The chain couples TRBV7-8 to TRBJ2-7; 7 positions match TRBD2. V gave up 7 bases and J gave up 7 bases; unmatched junction bases: 16. The CDR3 extends over 15 amino acids. Germline CDR1 is SGHVS and CDR2 is FQNEAQ. CDR3 sequence reads: CASTFPAGALSEQYF. The CDR3 nucleotides are TGTGCCAGCACCTTCCCGGCGGGAGCCCTTTCTGAGCAGTACTTC.

The genes are TRBV7-2 and TRBJ1-1; D not resolved. Germline V CDR1 and CDR2: SGHTA, FQGNSA. Trimming shortened V by 1 base and J by 3 bases, and 15 bases separated the two germline ends. The CDR3 runs 16 residues. The CDR3 sequence is CASSLDLWVRDTEAFF. In DNA form, the CDR3 reads TGTGCCAGCAGCTTAGATTTGTGGGTTCGCGACACTGAAGCTTTCTTT.

On this clonotype itself: The conserved phenylalanine or tryptophan normally closing the CDR3 is absent here, so this likely arose from a read error. The genes are TRBV19 and TRBJ2-2, with TRBD2 matching 8 bases. The V gene end was trimmed by 6 bases and the J gene end by 3 bases; junction bases not matched to a gene: 12. The CDR3 runs 17 residues. The V gene's germline CDR1 is LNHDA and CDR2 SQIVND (reference sequence). The CDR3 nucleotides read TGTGCCAGTAGCGTGCTCGGGGGGGCGGGGGACACCGGGGAGCTGTTTGTT. Its translation: CASSVLGGAGDTGELFV.

This clonotype appeared once. The chain combines TRBV2 with TRBJ2-7, with D uncertain. In germline, CDR1 is SNHLY, CDR2 FYNNEI. V was pared by 7 bases and J by 2 bases, with 9 bases between. This CDR3 has 12 residues. The CDR3 loop is CASKAPTYEQYF. The CDR3, as DNA: TGTGCCAGCAAGGCACCGACCTACGAGCAGTACTTC.

This clonotype was counted between two and nine times. CDR3 residues: CASSQTTEQFF. The CDR3 nucleotides are TGTGCCAGCAGCCAGACGACCGAGCAGTTCTTC. V is TRBV12-3 or TRBV12-4 and J is TRBJ2-1; D not certain. The CDR3 totals 11 residues. V lost 6 bases and J 10 bases, leaving 10 bases between the germline ends.

Comment on this clonotype: One end of the junction fails to match germline, which may point to a read error. V is TRBV7-2 and J is TRBJ1-3; 9 nucleotides agree with TRBD1. Germline CDR1 SGHTA, CDR2 FQGNSA. This CDR3 is built from 16 residues. CDR3 sequence reads: CAGSSGTGLGGNTIYF. As DNA, the CDR3 is TGTGCCGGCAGCTCCGGGACAGGGCTTGGGGGAAACACCATATATTTT.

The V and J genes are TRBV9 and TRBJ1-4, with TRBD1 matching over 8 bases. The germline gives CDR1 SGDLS, CDR2 YYNGEE. The CDR3 is 15 residues long. With V trimmed by 4 bases and J by 4 bases, 6 bases remained unmatched. Here the CDR3 reads CASSPPGQVNEKLFF. The CDR3 coding sequence is TGTGCCAGCAGCCCTCCGGGACAGGTTAATGAAAAACTGTTTTTT.

This chain uses TRBV27 with TRBJ1-5, with D perhaps matching TRBD1 (5 bases). Looked up from germline, CDR1 is MNHEY and CDR2 is SMNVEV (reference sequence). The CDR3 totals 16 residues. V gave up 6 bases and J gave up 7 bases, with 22 bases separating them. The CDR3 region has the DNA TGTGCCAGCAGCCTGGGGGGAGGTCTGTTTCGGCAGCCCCAGCATTTT. It is translated as CASSLGGGLFRQPQHF.

In nucleotides, the CDR3 is TGTGCCAGCAGACCTAGCGGGAGTCGCTACGAGCAGTACTTC. Its translation is CASRPSGSRYEQYF. J is TRBJ2-7 and V is TRBV7-2, with 10 nucleotides matching TRBD2. The V gene end was trimmed by 6 bases and the J gene end by 3 bases; junction bases not matched to a gene: 5. In germline, CDR1 is SGHTA, CDR2 FQGNSA. CDR3 length equals 14 residues.

This chain links TRBV19 with TRBJ1-1; unclear D gene. The CDR3 contains 11 residues. Germline V CDR1 and CDR2: LNHDA, SQIVND (reference sequence). Trimming left V 9 bases short and J 10 bases short, with 15 bases between. CDR3 amino acids: CASKQTPRAFF. The CDR3 DNA reads TGTGCCAGCAAACAGACCCCTCGAGCTTTCTTT.

The chain couples TRBV6-6 to TRBJ2-2, with D unresolved. CDR1 is MNHNY and CDR2 is SVGAGI in the germline V gene (reference sequence). The CDR3 totals 14 residues. V was trimmed by 5 bases and J by 0 bases, leaving 7 bases between them. Here the CDR3 reads CASSNRANTGELFF. As DNA, the CDR3 is TGTGCCAGCAGTAACCGGGCGAACACCGGGGAGCTGTTTTTT.

This clonotype was counted ten times or more. The rearrangement joins TRBV19 to TRBJ2-2, with 7 bases lining up with TRBD1. The CDR3 contains 13 residues. Germline V gene sequence: CDR1 LNHDA, CDR2 SQIVND (reference sequence). With V trimmed by 6 bases and J by 4 bases, 2 bases remained unmatched. The CDR3 protein is CASRGQSTGELFF. CDR3 DNA: TGTGCCAGTAGGGGACAGTCCACCGGGGAGCTGTTTTTT. The variable domain in full, with the rest retrieved from reference TRBV19 and TRBJ2-2, is DGGITQSPKYLFRKEGQNVTLSCEQNLNHDAMYWYRQDPGQGLRLIYYSQIVNDFQKGDIAEGYSVSREKKESFPLTVTSAQKNPTAFYLCASRGQSTGELFFGEGSRLTVL.

The chain recombines TRBV6-1 with TRBJ1-5; maybe TRBD1 (5 bases). Trimming removed 4 bases at V and 1 base at J, with 11 bases between. Per germline, CDR1 MNHNS and CDR2 SASEGT. This CDR3 comprises 15 residues. The CDR3 DNA is TGTGCCAGCAGTGGGACTTGGGGCAGCAATCAGCCCCAGCATTTT. Protein sequence: CASSGTWGSNQPQHF.

The CDR3 DNA follows: TGTGCCAGCAGCTTAAAGGCCACAGGGGGAAACACTGAAGCTTTCTTT. Encoded protein: CASSLKATGGNTEAFF. V usage is TRBV7-2 and J usage is TRBJ1-1, with 8 bases fitting TRBD1. Germline lookup yields CDR1 SGHTA and CDR2 FQGNSA. The CDR3 length is 16 residues. With 2 bases clipped from V and 2 bases from J, the junction kept 7 bases outside the gene matches. Together with reference TRBV7-2 and TRBJ1-1, the CDR3 gives the full variable domain: GAGVSQSPSNKVTEKGKDVELRCDPISGHTALYWYRQSLGQGLEFLIYFQGNSAPDKSGLPSDRFSAERTGGSVSTLTIQRTQQEDSAVYLCASSLKATGGNTEAFFGQGTRLTVV.

The J gene is TRBJ1-3, the V gene TRBV11-2; D call uncertain. V was cut by 5 bases and J by 4 bases, with 15 bases left in between. The CDR3 is 15 amino acids. The germline CDR1 and CDR2 sequences are SGHAT and FQNNGV. CDR3 amino acids: CASSPRTRGGNTIYF. CDR3 sequence (DNA): TGTGCCAGCAGCCCGAGGACCCGCGGCGGAAACACCATATATTTT.

This chain connects TRBV20-1 to TRBJ2-1, with 11 bases that match TRBD2. From germline, CDR1 is DFQATT and CDR2 SNEGSKA (reference sequence). The length of the CDR3 is 16 residues. With 4 bases clipped from V and 3 bases from J, the junction kept 8 bases outside the gene matches. CDR3: CSATLRGTSGYNEQFF. In DNA form, the CDR3 reads TGCAGTGCTACCCTAAGAGGGACTAGCGGCTACAATGAGCAGTTCTTC.

The rearrangement joins TRBV6-1 to TRBJ1-1; D call uncertain. Between the trimmed V and J ends, which lost 6 bases and 1 base, there was a span of 18 bases. Germline V lookup: CDR1 MNHNS, CDR2 SASEGT. There are 16 residues in the CDR3. CDR3 bases: TGTGCCAGCAGGGAGATGGGATTGAGACAGAACACTGAAGCTTTCTTT. It yields the protein CASREMGLRQNTEAFF.

The V gene is TRBV12-5, the J gene TRBJ2-3, with 7 bases aligning to TRBD2. Looked up from germline, CDR1 is LGHNT and CDR2 is FRNRAP. V trimming: 3 bases; J trimming: 6 bases; junction bases outside the gene matches: 9. The CDR3 runs to 15 residues. The CDR3 region is CASGFPREGADTQYF. Here the CDR3 DNA reads TGTGCTAGTGGTTTTCCCAGGGAGGGAGCGGATACGCAGTATTTT.

The V call is TRBV12-3 or TRBV12-4, the J call TRBJ2-3; D may be TRBD1 (6 bases). The CDR3 is made up of 12 amino acids. Trimming left V 1 base short and J 10 bases short, with 9 bases between. The CDR3 here is CASSLGRGAQYF. Here the CDR3 DNA reads TGTGCCAGCAGTTTAGGCAGGGGAGCGCAGTATTTT.